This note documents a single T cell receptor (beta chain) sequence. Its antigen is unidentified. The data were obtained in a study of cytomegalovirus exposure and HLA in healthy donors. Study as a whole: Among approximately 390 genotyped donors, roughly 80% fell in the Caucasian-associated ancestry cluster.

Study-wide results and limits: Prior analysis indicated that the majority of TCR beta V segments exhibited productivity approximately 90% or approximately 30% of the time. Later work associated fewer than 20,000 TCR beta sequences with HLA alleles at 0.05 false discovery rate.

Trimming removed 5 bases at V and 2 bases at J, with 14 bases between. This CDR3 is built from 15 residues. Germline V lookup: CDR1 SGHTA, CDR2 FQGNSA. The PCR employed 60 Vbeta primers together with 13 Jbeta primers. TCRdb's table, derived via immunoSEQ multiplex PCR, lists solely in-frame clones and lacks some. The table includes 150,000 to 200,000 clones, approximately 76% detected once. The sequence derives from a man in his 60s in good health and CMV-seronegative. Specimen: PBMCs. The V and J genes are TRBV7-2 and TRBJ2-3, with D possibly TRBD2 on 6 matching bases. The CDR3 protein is CASSPRGLITDTQYF. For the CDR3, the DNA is TGTGCCAGCAGCCCGAGGGGACTGATCACAGATACGCAGTATTTT.